The entry below describes one TCR beta chain. Its specificity is not known. The repertoire was sequenced with immunoSEQ multiplex PCR; TCRdb's copy has only in-frame clones and lacks some. The data show tens of thousands of clones, with approximately 79% seen just once and approximately 22% held by the top ten. Unmatched junction bases numbered 7, after V lost 6 bases and J lost 5 bases. Per germline, CDR1 SNHLY and CDR2 FYNNEI. The CDR3 extends over 15 amino acids. This entry comes from a study of T cell responses to AZD1222 COVID-19 vaccine. Study-wide points: Vaccination with two AZD1222 doses was followed by a rise in Spike-specific TCR breadth and depth.

The specimen comprised peripheral blood, sampled on day 0 of MenACWY control vaccination. The chain employs TRBV2 and TRBJ2-1, with 10 bases identical to TRBD2. This clonotype was sampled from an adult in good health. The CDR3 here is CASRKSGRENNEQFF. The DNA for the CDR3 is TGTGCCAGCAGGAAGAGCGGGAGGGAGAACAATGAGCAGTTCTTC.